The present entry profiles one T cell receptor (beta chain) with its context. This CDR3 region has 13 residues. The germline V gene has CDR1 DFQATT and CDR2 SNEGSKA (reference sequence). Between the trimmed V and J ends, which lost 3 bases and 10 bases, there was a span of 18 bases. TCRdb passed the 5' RACE reads through MiXCR, listing each CDR3 protein once. Of 350,000 to 450,000 distinct CDR3 sequences listed, roughly 20% are singletons. The data originate from a study of T-cell memory formation after mild COVID-19. What was sequenced was PBMCs or a T cell subset sorted from them (not recorded which). The source of this sequence is an adult woman who had mild COVID-19 (a few samples of this study predate the infection). Cell type and time point are not known. The chain carries TRBV20-1 and TRBJ1-1, with D perhaps TRBD1 (5 bases). CDR3 in DNA: TGCAGTGCTAGCGTTGTGGGGCGGTCGGTAGCTTTCTTT. It codes for CSASVVGRSVAFF.